This entry lists 7 T cell receptor beta chains sequenced from one sample in a study of T cells in Graves' hyperthyroidism and ophthalmopathy. There were TCR beta CDR3 regions amplified from RNA transcripts. The HTBI primer set served for first-round RT-PCR of the TCR CDR3. TCRdb re-analysed the multiplex PCR reads in MiXCR, keeping a single row per CDR3 protein. The sample consists of about 350,000 distinct CDR3 sequences, approximately 13% of them appearing once. The source material was blood. Receptors were obtained from a woman in her 30s with Graves' hyperthyroidism.

A few counts support this clonotype. This chain uses TRBV7-3 with TRBJ2-3; D is uncertain. Germline assignment: CDR1 SGHTA and CDR2 FQGTGA. The V gene lost 5 bases and the J gene lost 4 bases, with 16 bases spanning the gap. This CDR3 has 15 amino acids. In DNA, the CDR3 is TGTGCCAGCAGCCCTAGTTTTGGGATCCCAGATACGCAGTATTTT. It yields the protein CASSPSFGIPDTQYF.

The rearrangement uses TRBV6-2 or TRBV6-3 and TRBJ2-1; 7 nucleotides agree with TRBD2. J gave up 0 bases and V 5 bases, and 7 bases lay outside the gene matches. The CDR3 contains 16 residues. Germline loops: CDR1 MNHEY, CDR2 SVGEGT. DNA for the CDR3: TGTGCCAGCAGTGGCTTACCGGGGGGCTCCTACAATGAGCAGTTCTTC. Its translation is CASSGLPGGSYNEQFF.

This clonotype has more than one count but fewer than ten. J is TRBJ2-7 and V is TRBV24-1, with a tentative D call TRBD1 (6 bases). The germline V gene has CDR1 KGHDR and CDR2 SFDVKD. This CDR3 spans 13 amino acids. Deletions cut 10 bases from V and 5 bases from J, with 17 bases between. CDR3 amino acids: CATSGTYRNEQYF. The CDR3 DNA reads TGTGCCACTTCCGGGACATACAGGAACGAGCAGTACTTC.

In its sample, this clonotype was seen a few times. The chain links TRBV9 to TRBJ2-1; 7 bases align to TRBD2. The germline V gene has CDR1 SGDLS and CDR2 YYNGEE. The ends lost 0 bases at V and 5 bases at J; junction bases unmatched: 5. The CDR3 runs to 15 residues. The CDR3 sequence is CASSVDVRGDNEQFF. The CDR3, as DNA: TGTGCCAGCAGCGTAGATGTTCGGGGGGACAATGAGCAGTTCTTC.

The V and J genes are TRBV7-2 and TRBJ2-7; 14 bases fit TRBD2. V shed 5 bases, J shed 0 bases, and the junction held 15 bases outside the gene matches. This CDR3 region has 20 residues. Germline assignment: CDR1 SGHTA and CDR2 FQGNSA. Here the CDR3 reads CASSPDRVTSGRAFSYEQYF. The CDR3 region has the DNA TGTGCCAGCAGCCCCGACCGGGTGACTAGCGGGAGGGCCTTCTCCTACGAGCAGTACTTC.

This clonotype showed up just a few times. V is TRBV29-1 and J is TRBJ2-4; D not resolved. The germline V and J ends were trimmed by 4 bases and 3 bases, with 10 bases remaining between them. The germline gives CDR1 SQVTM, CDR2 ANQGSEA. The CDR3 sequence is 13 residues long. The CDR3 region is CSVANLDKNIQYF. CDR3 DNA: TGCAGCGTTGCTAACCTCGACAAAAACATTCAGTACTTC.

Ten or more counts support this clonotype. V is TRBV20-1 and J is TRBJ2-7; tentatively, D is TRBD1 (5 bases). This CDR3 is 11 amino acids long. The germline CDR1 and CDR2 sequences are DFQATT and SNEGSKA (reference sequence). V was clipped by 3 bases and J by 9 bases, with 12 bases between them. DNA for the CDR3: TGCAGTGCTAGTCAGGGTTCTGGGCAGTACTTC. Its translation is CSASQGSGQYF.